This entry describes one TCR beta chain. What this receptor recognizes is not known. One base away there is no much larger clone; base qualities are not given. This entry comes from a study of shared clonotypes between healthy human individuals (dated by TCRdb to the early 2020s). About the full investigation: Two women and a few men aged 18 to 49 years were included in the cohort. Each donor's leukapheresis produced roughly between about 0.8 and 8.9 billion PBMCs. To estimate repertoire size and how much clonotype sharing occurs between individuals, the study deeply sequenced the blood TCR repertoires of five healthy adults. For each donor, CD4 naive and CD4 memory were each run on three plates, CD8 naive on two plates, and CD8 memory on one plate. To increase sequencing depth and limit assay-specific biases, TCR repertoire library preparation and sequencing were carried out by different laboratories using diverse techniques.

Using the deep immunoSEQ assay, multiplex PCR amplified TCR CDR3 regions from genomic DNA. Extracted genomic DNA from each cell subset was distributed evenly across all wells of several immunoSEQ 96-well plates, and each plate was treated as a replicate. For sorted subsets, about 200 ng genomic DNA, equal to 30,000 to 35,000 T cell genomes, was loaded into each replicate PCR. The purified libraries were quantified using a Qubit 3.0 fluorometer, sized with a Bioanalyzer 2100, and then quantified again using the KAPA Library Quantification kit. Every immunoSEQ 96-well plate was sequenced on a dedicated single-read 150-cycle Illumina NextSeq 550 flow cell. In the authors' own workflow: Because only junctional sequences without quality scores were contained in the immunoSEQ output, filtering matching that applied to full-length reads could not be performed. To assign V/J genes and CDR3, sequences were annotated using PyIR, a Python wrapper for IgBLAST v1.9, with IMGT germline references. Reads were filtered out if the reads had weak V/J assignments (E-value above 1e-6), no CDR3, stop codons, out-of-frame junctions, or ambiguous translated residues. A V3J clonotype was defined by an identical inferred V gene, J gene, and CDR3 amino acid sequence. To compute the percentage overlap between repertoires, the number of shared unique clonotypes was divided by the size of the smaller repertoire. RTK rarefaction, the Chao1 estimator, and Recon v2.1 estimates of unobserved clonotypes were used to assess repertoire richness. Generation probabilities were computed with OLGA for all TCRbeta clonotypes obtained by the gDNA method from a few donors. This is the immuneACCESS table as TCRdb keeps it, with only in-frame sequences that have V and J called. A part of the clones is gone; compared with another copy, unresolved V genes explain less than half, and the rest is unexplained. Clonal size and the V and J genes are those of that table, whereas D and trimming came from the DNA. This sample has millions of clones in its table, and 85% to 95% of those were observed once. Roughly 0.14% of the sample goes to the ten largest clones.

The donors were healthy, HIV-negative adults with no recently reported acute infections or vaccinations. Only Caucasian adults living in Nashville, Tennessee, USA were represented among the donors. CD4+ T cells were enriched by magnetic negative selection, after which naive cells were positively selected on CD45RA and the negative fraction was taken as the memory subset. Blood was obtained by leukapheresis, after which PBMCs were separated by Ficoll-Histopaque density gradient centrifugation and cryopreserved in liquid nitrogen vapor phase. Analytical flow cytometry was used to check the purity and quantity of each magnetically sorted T cell population. Genomic DNA was isolated from every sorted fraction and measured by UV absorbance on a Nanodrop 2000c. Cut back by 3 bases and 3 bases, the V and J ends lie 15 bases apart. CDR1 and CDR2, looked up from the germline V gene, are MNHNS and SASEGT. CDR3 length: 16 amino acids, cysteine to phenylalanine. Here the CDR3 DNA is all that survives: 48 bases in frame from base 1.

The paper as a whole reports these results and caveats: Clonotypes shared by all four sorted-subset donors showed higher generation probabilities than non-shared clonotypes. Pairwise subsampling indicated that sequencing depth was expected to affect the degree of clonotype sharing among donors. Sampling was limited to blood, and TCR repertoires in tissue likely differ from TCR repertoires in blood. Larger estimated clonotype richness was generally found for naive subsets than for memory subsets. Even with the large sequencing depth, rarefaction of the sorted-subset datasets indicated that sequencing was incomplete. The genetic and exposure-history diversity represented was limited by the small number of donors. Sharing across a few donors was observed for about 5% of naive CD4, 3% to 4% of naive CD8, 2.3% of memory CD4, and roughly 0.4% of memory CD8 clonotypes.

The sequence was obtained from a man between 18 and 29 years old in good health. The sequenced sample consisted of naive CD4+ T cells sorted from blood. In the paper's terms, the cell subset or site label means: CD45RA+ positively selected. The rearranged chain carries TRBV6-1 and TRBJ2-1, and TRBD1 may be the D gene, going by 5 matching bases. CDR3 region: CASSEHYRLLYNEQFF. The DNA sequence follows: TGTGCCAGCAGTGAGCACTACAGGCTACTCTACAATGAGCAGTTCTTC.